A selection of T cell receptor beta chains follows, all from one sample in a study of human T cells and chemical hapten exposure. TCRdb fed the RACE reads into MiXCR, producing one record per CDR3 protein. Among about 92,000 distinct CDR3 sequences, nearly 10% were seen once, and the ten largest hold 3% to 4.5%. The source material was whole blood, sampled in connection with sensitization to the hapten diphenylcyclopropenone (DPC). The receptors come from a woman in her thirties or forties with alopecia areata. Some clones in this sample may be carry-over from other donors' samples. CDR3s include the opening cysteine and the closing phenylalanine or tryptophan. Each record gives: J gene, V gene, clone size, CDR3 length, D gene, CDR3 protein, CDR3 DNA. A D gene is named only where the DNA matches it firmly. Rows give clone size only sometimes, using once, few, many, or a class for an expanded clone.

TRBJ2-3,TRBV19,-,14,-,CASMEGIATDTQYF,TGTGCCAGTATGGAGGGCATAGCCACAGATACGCAGTATTTT
TRBJ1-5,TRBV6-5,many,17,TRBD1,CASRRTIGTDPNQPQHF,TGTGCCAGCAGGAGAACTATAGGGACAGATCCTAATCAGCCCCAGCATTTT
TRBJ1-1,TRBV10-3,few,13,-,CAISLLGNTEAFF,TGTGCCATCAGCCTACTCGGGAACACTGAAGCTTTCTTT
TRBJ1-1,TRBV5-1,many,16,-,CASSATGSGGRTEAFF,TGCGCCAGCAGCGCAACAGGGTCCGGAGGTCGCACTGAAGCTTTCTTT
TRBJ2-1,TRBV28,-,16,-,CASSFWRQGLGNEQFF,TGTGCCAGCAGTTTCTGGCGGCAGGGGCTCGGGAATGAGCAGTTCTTC
TRBJ2-3,TRBV10-3,few,15,TRBD2,CAISDAGGGADTQYF,TGTGCCATCAGTGACGCGGGGGGTGGTGCAGATACGCAGTATTTT
TRBJ2-3,TRBV7-9,many,15,TRBD1,CASSATGKGTDTQYF,TGTGCCAGCAGTGCGACAGGGAAGGGCACAGATACGCAGTATTTT
TRBJ1-1,TRBV29-1,few,13,-,CSAALGGNGEAFF,TGCAGCGCCGCCCTGGGAGGAAATGGTGAAGCTTTCTTT
TRBJ2-5,TRBV5-1,many,13,TRBD1,CASGTVTPETQYF,TGCGCCAGCGGGACAGTGACCCCGGAGACCCAGTACTTC
TRBJ2-1,TRBV4-1,-,13,-,CASSQGLDDEQFF,TGCGCCAGCAGCCAAGGATTGGACGATGAGCAGTTCTTC
TRBJ2-2,TRBV6-5,many,12,-,CASRSVAGELFF,TGTGCCAGCAGATCTGTGGCCGGGGAGCTGTTTTTT
TRBJ2-3,TRBV12-3/TRBV12-4,many,15,-,CASSLYGSFTDTQYF,TGTGCCAGCAGTTTATATGGCAGCTTCACAGATACGCAGTATTTT